Listed below are T cell receptor beta chains from one sample, sequenced in a study of blood T cell repertoires in COVID-19. The data were produced by immunoSEQ multiplex PCR, yet TCRdb's version contains in-frame clones alone and is incomplete. The sample has 160,000 or so clones; around 80% are singletons. Sequencing was performed on PBMCs or T cells enriched from blood (not recorded which). These receptors all stem from a man aged 45-65 years who had recovered from COVID-19. CDR3s include the opening cysteine and the closing phenylalanine or tryptophan. Some rows have no size entry. The others give once, few or many, or a class for an expanded clone.

V gene,clone size,J gene,CDR3 protein
TRBV14,-,TRBJ1-6,CASSQSQGILNSPLHF
TRBV7-2,-,TRBJ1-2,CASSLAGSYGYTF
TRBV4-1,-,TRBJ1-5,CASSRHTSSDSSNQPQHF
TRBV3-1/TRBV3-2,few,TRBJ2-7,CASSPRGQRGGLDEQYF
TRBV5-6,-,TRBJ1-2,CASSLSQLHGYTF
TRBV2,-,TRBJ2-5,CASTLGETQYF
TRBV3-1/TRBV3-2,-,TRBJ2-5,CASSQIGRGNQETQYF
TRBV19,few,TRBJ1-3,CASTRGGLGITGNTIYF
TRBV3-1/TRBV3-2,-,TRBJ2-6,CASSQVYTGANVLTF
TRBV19,few,TRBJ1-1,CASRTSGHWNTEAFF
TRBV6-5,-,TRBJ1-6,CASSYTGQTANSPLHF
TRBV6-5,-,TRBJ1-5,CASSYQGSNQPQHF
TRBV5-1,-,TRBJ1-2,CASSLEGRTYGYTF
TRBV27,-,TRBJ2-7,CASSLSGTPYEQYF
TRBV29-1,-,TRBJ2-5,CSVGRYQETQYF
TRBV30,once,TRBJ1-6,CAWSLDRLNSPLHF
TRBV15,-,TRBJ1-2,CATSRDQQSYTF
TRBV6-6,-,TRBJ1-3,CAGGDAGRGNTIYF
TRBV6-5,-,TRBJ1-4,CASSYSGTRANEKLFF
TRBV2,few,TRBJ2-3,CASFLAGLGDTQYF
TRBV6-1,-,TRBJ1-5,CASSGAGQGAYNQPQHF
TRBV11-2,-,TRBJ2-6,CASSWDPRGVLTF
TRBV5-6,-,TRBJ1-3,CASSLFPRGKENTIYF
TRBV5-1,-,TRBJ1-1,CASSLEQGGRTEAFF
TRBV5-1,-,TRBJ1-2,CASSGLSLADGYTF
TRBV19,-,TRBJ2-7,CASNQGNRGSYEQYF
TRBV28,-,TRBJ1-3,CASSSYTIYF
TRBV7-7,-,TRBJ2-1,CASSLSGGAEQFF
TRBV11-3,-,TRBJ2-1,CASSSRHGSSYNEQFF
TRBV9,once,TRBJ1-1,CASSVGGYSEAFF
TRBV6-5,-,TRBJ1-6,CASSLRQESSPLHF
TRBV19,-,TRBJ1-1,CASSGTLRGTEAFF
TRBV5-4,-,TRBJ1-2,CASSLGHSGSYGYTF
TRBV6-1,-,TRBJ1-5,CASSEGGDRVQPQHF
TRBV3-1/TRBV3-2,-,TRBJ1-2,CASSQAALNYGYTF
TRBV10-1,-,TRBJ2-7,CASSPGTGGGSYEQYF
TRBV15,-,TRBJ2-7,CATSRDLGGTYEQYF
TRBV12-1,few,TRBJ2-7,CASSCEGQGLSYEQYF
TRBV19,-,TRBJ1-6,CASSMADRLNSPLHF
TRBV5-4,-,TRBJ1-2,CASSGIYGYTF
TRBV3-1/TRBV3-2,once,TRBJ1-1,CASSRQGVGTEAFF
TRBV19,few,TRBJ2-7,CASGGQGYEDEQYF
TRBV19,-,TRBJ2-1,CASTPPRGPQNEQFF
TRBV4-1,-,TRBJ1-2,CASSQDLSYGYTF
TRBV7-2,-,TRBJ1-6,CASSGRDSNSPLHF
TRBV3-1/TRBV3-2,-,TRBJ1-1,CASSQDGAAEAFF
TRBV5-8,once,TRBJ1-1,CASSLYRTANEAFF
TRBV10-3,-,TRBJ2-7,CAISPTSLYEQYF
TRBV7-9,-,TRBJ1-5,CASSFNSNQPQHF
TRBV7-9,-,TRBJ1-6,CASSYPTGGSSYNSPLHF
TRBV30,-,TRBJ2-2,CAWSGFRGIGELFF